Each of the 10 T cell receptor beta chains below was sequenced from the same sample in a study of T cells in Graves' hyperthyroidism and ophthalmopathy. Authors of the study amplified TCR beta CDR3 regions from RNA transcripts. The study used the HTBI primer set for a first-round RT-PCR of the TCR CDR3. TCRdb analysed the multiplex PCR reads with MiXCR anew, one entry per CDR3 protein. Of under 650,000 distinct CDR3 sequences detected, 15% to 20% appear once; the ten largest clones hold 3.8%. The sequenced material came from blood. The receptors were sampled from a woman aged 30 to 39 with Graves' hyperthyroidism.

This clonotype was observed a few times. This sequence joins TRBV4-1 and TRBJ2-1; 7 bases align to TRBD2. CDR1 and CDR2 (germline): MGHRA, YSYEKL. J was trimmed by 1 base and V by 2 bases; bases with no gene match: 8. CDR3 length equals 17 residues. CDR3 in amino acids: CASSQFGGEPSYNEQFF. Here the CDR3 DNA reads TGCGCCAGCAGCCAATTTGGGGGGGAGCCTTCCTACAATGAGCAGTTCTTC.

Ten or more counts support this clonotype. The rearrangement joins TRBV18 to TRBJ2-7, with unresolved D. Trimming left V 0 bases short and J 2 bases short, with 11 bases between. The V gene's germline CDR1 is KGHSH and CDR2 LQKENI. This CDR3 comprises 15 residues. The DNA for the CDR3 is TGTGCCAGCTCACCACCCAACGAGAAGACCTACGAGCAGTACTTC. Translated, it gives CASSPPNEKTYEQYF.

The chain combines TRBV27 with TRBJ1-6; D not certain. The V and J ends lost 0 bases and 7 bases respectively, with 13 bases between them. There are 16 residues in the CDR3. Germline assignment: CDR1 MNHEY and CDR2 SMNVEV (reference sequence). CDR3 DNA: TGTGCCAGCAGTTTATCGGCAGTCGGAGGGAATTCACCCCTCCACTTT. Protein: CASSLSAVGGNSPLHF.

There are a few counts of this clonotype. The V and J genes are TRBV6-2 or TRBV6-3 and TRBJ2-5, with D unresolved. The length of the CDR3 is 14 residues. V lost 7 bases and J lost 5, with 17 bases in between. Germline loops: CDR1 MNHEY, CDR2 SVGEGT. CDR3 nucleotides: TGTGCCAGCACTTCCCTGCTCGACGGGGAGACCCAGTACTTC. Translated, it gives CASTSLLDGETQYF.

The table lists this clonotype with a count of one. This chain joins TRBV29-1 and TRBJ2-3; TRBD1 matches 8 bases. With V trimmed by 7 bases and J by 2 bases, 11 bases remained unmatched. This CDR3 region has 15 residues. Germline CDR1 reads SQVTM; CDR2 reads ANQGSEA. The CDR3 nucleotides are TGCAGCGCTCAGGGACAGGATTTTCACACAGATACGCAGTATTTT. Protein: CSAQGQDFHTDTQYF.

The chain is built from TRBV6-5 and TRBJ2-3; D gene uncertain. V gave up 5 bases and J gave up 4 bases, with 10 bases separating them. This CDR3 has 13 residues. CDR1 is MNHEY, CDR2 SVGAGI, per germline. The chain's CDR3 is CASSTTNADTQYF. The DNA for the CDR3 is TGTGCCAGCAGTACTACGAACGCAGATACGCAGTATTTT.

This clonotype was seen many times. The chain links TRBV28 to TRBJ1-2, with D unclear. The germline V gene has CDR1 MDHEN and CDR2 SYDVKM. This CDR3 has 13 residues. Trimming stripped 1 base from V and 4 bases from J, with 7 bases between. The CDR3 here is CASSLLRGYGYTF. The CDR3, as DNA: TGTGCCAGCAGTTTATTGAGAGGCTATGGCTACACCTTC.

The rearrangement joins TRBV2 to TRBJ2-1; D tentatively reads TRBD1 or TRBD2 (6 bases each). Germline V gives CDR1 SNHLY, CDR2 FYNNEI. V gave up 4 bases and J gave up 12 bases, with 25 bases separating them. The CDR3 extends over 16 amino acids. The CDR3 DNA reads TGTGCCAGCAGTGGGAGGGGGTCATCACTGGAGCTGTGGCAGTTCTTC. This sequence encodes CASSGRGSSLELWQFF.

The gene calls are TRBV11-3 and TRBJ2-7, with TRBD2 identical over 9 bases. The junction had 9 bases not matched to a gene; V was cut back by 5 bases and J by 7 bases. The germline CDR1 and CDR2 sequences are SGHNT and YENEEA. There are 14 residues in the CDR3. The CDR3 protein is CASSRSSGRKEQYF. The CDR3 coding sequence is TGTGCCAGCAGCCGCTCAAGCGGGAGGAAAGAGCAGTACTTC.

The chain carries TRBV10-1 and TRBJ2-1; TRBD1 agrees at 12 bases. This CDR3 spans 15 amino acids. Germline CDR1 reads WNHNN; CDR2 reads SYGVQD (reference sequence). With 1 base clipped from V and 9 bases from J, the junction kept 4 bases outside the gene matches. The DNA for the CDR3 is TGCGCCAGCAGTGAGTGGGGACAGGGGGCAGGTGAGCAGTTCTTC. This encodes CASSEWGQGAGEQFF.